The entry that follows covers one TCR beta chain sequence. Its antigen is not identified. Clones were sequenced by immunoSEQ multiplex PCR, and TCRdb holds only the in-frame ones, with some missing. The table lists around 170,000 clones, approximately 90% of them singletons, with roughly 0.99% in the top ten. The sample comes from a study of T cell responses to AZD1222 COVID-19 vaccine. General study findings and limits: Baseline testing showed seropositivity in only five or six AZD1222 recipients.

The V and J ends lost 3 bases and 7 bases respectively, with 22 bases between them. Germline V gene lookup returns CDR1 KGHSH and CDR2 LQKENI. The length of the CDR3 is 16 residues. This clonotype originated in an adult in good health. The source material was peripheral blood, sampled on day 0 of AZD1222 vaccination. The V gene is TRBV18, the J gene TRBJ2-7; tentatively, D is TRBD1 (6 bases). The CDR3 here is CASSPEVLGGTIEQYF. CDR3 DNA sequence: TGTGCCAGCTCACCGGAGGTACTAGGGGGAACGATTGAGCAGTACTTC.